Listed below are T cell receptor beta chains from one sample, sequenced in a study of blood T cell repertoires in COVID-19. Some clones are missing from TCRdb's copy, which holds only in-frame ones; the method was immunoSEQ multiplex PCR. Here the sample spans 15,000 to 20,000 clones, 88% being singletons. Source material: peripheral blood. All receptors derive from a human donor in a cohort sampled during active COVID-19. Both conserved end residues are part of each CDR3. The D gene is left open where the match is weak. Expanded clones are given a class, and other clones once, few, many or no size at all.

V,size,D,J,DNA,CDR3
TRBV10-3,.,TRBD1,TRBJ2-3,TGTGCCATCAGTGACCGGGACAGGGTTAGCACAGATACGCAGTATTTT,CAISDRDRVSTDTQYF
TRBV30,.,.,TRBJ2-1,TGTGCCTGGGCCCCAGGACAAACCTACAATGAGCAGTTCTTC,CAWAPGQTYNEQFF
TRBV2,.,.,TRBJ1-5,TGTGCCAGCCATTCCGGGACTCCTGAGCGGCCCCAGCATTTT,CASHSGTPERPQHF
TRBV28,few,TRBD1,TRBJ1-5,TGTGCCAGCACCCTCCACAGGGGATCTACAAATCAGCCCCAGCATTTT,CASTLHRGSTNQPQHF
TRBV5-1,.,TRBD1,TRBJ1-4,TGCGCCAGCAGCCCAACGGGACAGGCGGACGAAAAACTGTTTTTT,CASSPTGQADEKLFF
TRBV14,.,.,TRBJ1-4,TGTGCCAGCAGCCGACAGGTCGGGACGGGTGAAAAACTGTTTTTT,CASSRQVGTGEKLFF
TRBV7-2,few,TRBD2,TRBJ2-1,TGTGCCAGCAGCTCGAGCGGGGGCCAGAACAATGAGCAGTTCTTC,CASSSSGGQNNEQFF
TRBV7-9,once,TRBD2,TRBJ2-1,TGTGCCAGCAGCTTTAGCGGGGCCATCGATGAGCAGTTCTTC,CASSFSGAIDEQFF
TRBV5-1,.,.,TRBJ2-6,TGCGCCAGCAGCTTGAACACCCTCTCTGGGGCCAACGTCCTGACTTTC,CASSLNTLSGANVLTF
TRBV5-8,.,TRBD2,TRBJ2-1,TGTGCCAGCCGTAAATGGGGTAGCGGGGGGTCGGATGAGCAGTTCTTC,CASRKWGSGGSDEQFF
TRBV6-5,once,TRBD2,TRBJ2-5,TGTGCCACCTGGCGGGGGGCCGGGGAGACCCAGTACTTC,CATWRGAGETQYF
TRBV27,few,.,TRBJ1-3,TGTGCCAGCAGTCCTCAGGGCAGCTCTGGAAACACCATATATTTT,CASSPQGSSGNTIYF
TRBV30,few,.,TRBJ1-2,TGTGCCCGCGATGGCTACACCTTC,CARDGYTF
TRBV3-1/TRBV3-2,.,TRBD2,TRBJ2-2,TGTGCCAGCAGCCGGTACCTAGCGGGGGGCCGGACCGGGGAGCTGTTTTTT,CASSRYLAGGRTGELFF
TRBV29-1,.,.,TRBJ2-3,TGCAGCGTTGACGTTAGCTCGCACACAGATACGCAGTATTTT,CSVDVSSHTDTQYF